The 27 T cell receptor beta chains in this list originate from one sample, sequenced in a study of identifying expanded T cells in peripheral blood. Only in-frame clones appear in the TCRdb table, and some are missing; sequencing was by immunoSEQ multiplex PCR. The top ten clones hold roughly 4.1% of a sample with approximately 90,000 clones, 70% to 90% of them seen once. Sequencing used blood. The receptor set was obtained from a person aged 18 to 70 in good health.

The chain combines TRBV20-1 with TRBJ1-2; no clear D gene. CDR3 length: 11 residues. Germline assignment: CDR1 DFQATT and CDR2 SNEGSKA (reference sequence). V was pared by 0 bases and J by 6 bases, with 5 bases between. The CDR3 spells CSAREQNGYTF. The CDR3 nucleotides read TGCAGTGCTAGAGAACAGAATGGCTACACCTTC.

CDR3 loop: CASSYSIRTTEAFF. CDR3 nucleotide sequence: TGTGCCAGCAGTTACTCGATAAGGACCACTGAAGCTTTCTTT. V usage is TRBV6-5 and J usage is TRBJ1-1; D is ambiguous. Germline V gene data show CDR1 as MNHEY and CDR2 as SVGAGI. This CDR3 spans 14 amino acids. V gave up 0 bases and J gave up 4 bases, with 9 bases separating them.

The V and J genes are TRBV19 and TRBJ1-2; D is unclear. Between the trimmed V and J ends, which lost 5 bases and 2 bases, there was a span of 21 bases. Per germline, CDR1 LNHDA and CDR2 SQIVND (reference sequence). CDR3 length: 17 amino acids. The CDR3, as DNA: TGTGCCAGTAGTCTAGGACCCGTGCCCCGACTAAACTATGGCTACACCTTC. Its protein product is CASSLGPVPRLNYGYTF.

J is TRBJ2-7 and V is TRBV6-5; D gene unclear. Germline CDR1 and CDR2: MNHEY and SVGAGI. The CDR3 runs 16 residues. Trimming removed 0 bases from V and 3 bases from J, with 15 bases in between. The CDR3 here is CASSYSGIPTIYEQYF. In DNA, the CDR3 is TGTGCCAGCAGTTACTCGGGAATCCCGACGATCTACGAGCAGTACTTC.

This rearrangement joins TRBV5-6 to TRBJ1-2; weak D call: TRBD1 (6 bases). The CDR3 totals 13 residues. V lost 1 base, J lost 2 bases, and 6 bases lay in between. The germline CDR1 and CDR2 sequences are SGHDT and YYEEEE. The chain's CDR3 is CASSLRGNYGYTF. CDR3 coding DNA: TGTGCCAGCAGCTTGAGGGGGAACTATGGCTACACCTTC.

The CDR3 sequence is CASNRGTGYGYTF. CDR3 bases: TGTGCCAGCAACAGGGGAACCGGCTATGGCTACACCTTC. The rearrangement joins TRBV5-6 to TRBJ1-2; 7 bases align to TRBD1. The trim removed 6 bases at V and 4 bases at J, leaving 6 bases unmatched. The CDR3 has 13 residues. The V gene's germline CDR1 is SGHDT and CDR2 YYEEEE.

The V and J genes are TRBV18 and TRBJ1-2; the D gene is possibly TRBD1 (6 bases). Trimming pared 0 bases from V and 4 bases from J, leaving 18 bases between. CDR1 is KGHSH and CDR2 is LQKENI in the germline V gene. This CDR3 contains 17 residues. The CDR3 spells CASSPPQGRRTSYGYTF. The CDR3 DNA follows: TGTGCCAGCTCACCACCCCAGGGGCGTCGTACCTCCTATGGCTACACCTTC.

The chain employs TRBV4-1 and TRBJ1-4; D gene uncertain. CDR3 size: 17 residues. The germline CDR1 and CDR2 sequences are MGHRA and YSYEKL. Trimming removed 2 bases from V and 0 bases from J, with 13 bases in between. CDR3 in DNA: TGCGCCAGCAGCCAAATTGGACCCGACTCAACTAATGAAAAACTGTTTTTT. Its protein is CASSQIGPDSTNEKLFF.

This chain joins TRBV30 and TRBJ1-5; D might be TRBD1 (5 bases). The ends were cut back, 2 bases at V and 7 bases at J, with 12 bases in the middle. The CDR3 consists of 13 residues. Germline loops: CDR1 GTSNPN, CDR2 SVGIG (reference sequence). CDR3 sequence reads: CAWSRGREQPQHF. The CDR3 nucleotides read TGTGCCTGGAGTAGGGGCCGGGAACAGCCCCAGCATTTT.

CDR3 sequence: CASSPHLGAYTDTQYF. The CDR3 DNA is TGCGCCAGCAGCCCCCATTTGGGGGCGTACACAGATACGCAGTATTTT. The chain couples TRBV4-1 to TRBJ2-3, with D possibly TRBD1 on 6 matching bases. This CDR3 is built from 16 residues. Deletions cut 4 bases from V and 2 bases from J, with 16 bases between. Germline lookup yields CDR1 MGHRA and CDR2 YSYEKL.

This sequence joins TRBV4-1 and TRBJ2-5; D perhaps matches TRBD1 (5 bases). CDR3 length equals 16 residues. V was trimmed by 2 bases and J by 5 bases, leaving 18 bases between them. The germline CDR1 and CDR2 sequences are MGHRA and YSYEKL. DNA for the CDR3: TGCGCCAGCAGCCAAAACTCAGGGAATATGGGCGAGACCCAGTACTTC. The encoded protein is CASSQNSGNMGETQYF.

The V gene is TRBV9, the J gene TRBJ2-1; 13 bases align to TRBD2. The CDR3 length is 16 residues. Germline assignment: CDR1 SGDLS and CDR2 YYNGEE. V lost 4 bases, J lost 12 bases, and 13 bases stayed unmatched. The CDR3 nucleotides are TGTGCCAGCAGCCCGCGGGGACTAGCGGGGCAAGGCAGGCAGTTCTTC. It encodes CASSPRGLAGQGRQFF.

This chain links TRBV4-3 with TRBJ2-7; D not resolved. The CDR3 spans 15 residues. CDR1 and CDR2 from the germline V gene are LGHNA and YSLEER. Deletions cut 4 bases from V and 2 bases from J, with 15 bases between. CDR3 sequence: CASSLLQGYTYEQYF. DNA for the CDR3: TGCGCCAGCAGCCTCCTACAAGGGTATACCTACGAGCAGTACTTC.

The rearrangement joins TRBV6-5 to TRBJ2-5; 7 bases are a match to TRBD2. V lost 3 bases, J lost 5 bases, and 9 bases stayed unmatched. CDR3 length equals 15 residues. Germline V gene data show CDR1 as MNHEY and CDR2 as SVGAGI. CDR3 sequence reads: CASSYGILGGETQYF. Here the CDR3 DNA reads TGTGCCAGCAGTTATGGGATCCTCGGGGGGGAGACCCAGTACTTC.

J is TRBJ1-1 and V is TRBV11-2; unclear D gene. The CDR3 length is 13 residues. CDR1 SGHAT and CDR2 FQNNGV come from the germline V gene. The V and J ends lost 6 bases and 0 bases respectively, with 8 bases between them. As DNA, the CDR3 is TGTGCCAGCAGTAAAGGCATGAACACTGAAGCTTTCTTT. It codes for CASSKGMNTEAFF. Full variable domain (remainder filled in from reference TRBV11-2 and TRBJ1-1): EAGVAQSPRYKIIEKRQSVAFWCNPISGHATLYWYQQILGQGPKLLIQFQNNGVVDDSQLPKDRFSAERLKGVDSTLKIQPAKLEDSAVYLCASSKGMNTEAFFGQGTRLTVV.

The chain combines TRBV27 with TRBJ1-2; 7 bases fit TRBD1. J was trimmed by 8 bases and V by 5 bases; bases with no gene match: 17. This CDR3 comprises 16 residues. Looked up from germline, CDR1 is MNHEY and CDR2 is SMNVEV (reference sequence). The CDR3 nucleotides read TGTGCCAGCAGTCCCCGGGGGGAGGGGGCCCTAGGGGGCTACACCTTC. It codes for CASSPRGEGALGGYTF.

J is TRBJ1-4 and V is TRBV14; TRBD1 agrees at 9 bases. The V gene end was trimmed by 4 bases and the J gene end by 5 bases; junction bases not matched to a gene: 5. The CDR3 covers 15 residues. CDR1 is SGHDN, CDR2 FVKESK, per germline. CDR3 sequence (DNA): TGTGCCAGCAGCCTTACCGGGACAGGGAATGAAAAACTGTTTTTT. Translating it yields CASSLTGTGNEKLFF.

This clone was detected a few times. The chain joins TRBV29-1 to TRBJ2-7; D uncertain. Per germline, CDR1 SQVTM and CDR2 ANQGSEA. The V gene lost 6 bases and the J gene lost 4 bases, with 13 bases spanning the gap. CDR3 size: 12 residues. The CDR3 region is CSVGEASYEQYF. In nucleotides, the CDR3 is TGCAGCGTAGGCGAAGCCTCGTACGAGCAGTACTTC.

The chain has TRBV19 and TRBJ2-6; 9 bases are a match to TRBD1. Per germline, CDR1 LNHDA and CDR2 SQIVND (reference sequence). With 9 bases clipped from V and 0 bases from J, the junction kept 12 bases outside the gene matches. The CDR3 runs 18 residues. The CDR3 DNA reads as TGTGCCAGCCGGACAGGGGCCTGGGGAGGCTCTGGGGCCAACGTCCTGACTTTC. Amino acids: CASRTGAWGGSGANVLTF.

This clone was found a few times. This chain connects TRBV7-9 to TRBJ2-5; TRBD2 might be the D (6 bases). V lost 3 bases and J 1 base, leaving 9 bases between the germline ends. The length of the CDR3 is 14 residues. Germline CDR1 reads SEHNR; CDR2 reads FQNEAQ (reference sequence). The CDR3 DNA reads TGTGCCAGCAGCTTTGGTAGCGGCCAAGAGACCCAGTACTTC. It encodes CASSFGSGQETQYF. Full variable domain (missing parts from reference TRBV7-9 and TRBJ2-5): DTGVSQNPRHKITKRGQNVTFRCDPISEHNRLYWYRQTLGQGPEFLTYFQNEAQLEKSRLLSDRFSAERPKGSFSTLEIQRTEQGDSAMYLCASSFGSGQETQYFGPGTRLLVL.

The chain combines TRBV7-2 with TRBJ1-1, with unresolved D. Germline V lookup: CDR1 SGHTA, CDR2 FQGNSA. The CDR3 consists of 13 residues. The V and J ends lost 3 bases and 1 base respectively, with 6 bases between them. CDR3 sequence: CASSFNSNTEAFF. CDR3 coding DNA: TGTGCCAGCAGCTTTAATTCGAACACTGAAGCTTTCTTT.

The chain joins TRBV4-3 to TRBJ1-2; D unresolved. The CDR3 has 17 amino acids. V gave up 0 bases and J gave up 4 bases, with 18 bases separating them. CDR1 LGHNA and CDR2 YSLEER come from the germline V gene. CDR3 bases: TGCGCCAGCAGCCAAGATTTGTTAACCTCCTTTGGCTATGGCTACACCTTC. This codes for CASSQDLLTSFGYGYTF.

This clone is deemed medium-sized. The V gene is TRBV25-1, the J gene TRBJ1-2; 7 bases line up with TRBD1. CDR1 and CDR2 from the germline V gene are MGHDK and SYGVNS. There are 13 residues in the CDR3. V trimming: 6 bases; J trimming: 4 bases; junction bases outside the gene matches: 5. The CDR3 region has the DNA TGTGCCAGCAGGCGGGGGACAGCCTATGGCTACACCTTC. Protein product: CASRRGTAYGYTF.

The V gene is TRBV7-9, the J gene TRBJ1-1, with unresolved D. Germline lookup yields CDR1 SEHNR and CDR2 FQNEAQ (reference sequence). CDR3 size: 14 residues. The ends were cut back, 4 bases at V and 0 bases at J, with 9 bases in the middle. The CDR3 reads CASSSARLNTEAFF. Here the CDR3 DNA reads TGTGCCAGCAGCTCTGCCCGGTTGAACACTGAAGCTTTCTTT.

The CDR3 DNA sequence: TGTGCCAGCAGCTTTTACGGTAACAATAAAAACATTCAGTACTTC. Translated: CASSFYGNNKNIQYF. The chain links TRBV5-6 to TRBJ2-4; D ambiguous. The V gene's germline CDR1 is SGHDT and CDR2 YYEEEE. The V and J ends lost 2 bases and 4 bases respectively, with 13 bases between them. This CDR3 has 15 amino acids.

The CDR3 nucleotides read TGCAGCGTACGGTCGGGACTCCACACAGATACGCAGTATTTT. It yields the protein CSVRSGLHTDTQYF. The rearrangement joins TRBV29-1 to TRBJ2-3; TRBD2 is a possible D gene (6 bases). The CDR3 sequence is 14 residues long. Trimming shortened V by 6 bases and J by 2 bases, and 15 bases separated the two germline ends. Germline V CDR1 and CDR2: SQVTM, ANQGSEA.

The chain carries TRBV30 and TRBJ1-6; unclear D gene. Between the trimmed V and J ends, which lost 1 base and 9 bases, there was a span of 10 bases. The CDR3 runs to 13 residues. Germline CDR1 and CDR2: GTSNPN and SVGIG (reference sequence). CDR3 coding DNA: TGTGCCTGGAGTGAGAGGCCCCGTTCACCCCTCCACTTT. It is translated as CAWSERPRSPLHF.